This entry is about one T cell receptor beta chain. Its specificity is not known. The source of the sample is a study of cytomegalovirus exposure and HLA in healthy donors. Background on the study: There were some 81 million unique TCRs (from HLA-typed donors) in an early data release. Study-level findings and limits: Later work found most CMV-associated TCR beta chains apparently HLA-restricted.

Losses at the gene ends were 2 bases for V and 2 bases for J; bases not matched to a gene: 6. This CDR3 contains 16 residues. Germline V CDR1 and CDR2: MGHRA, YSYEKL. The PCR contained 60 Vbeta and 13 Jbeta primers. In the original processing: In a later analysis, the count reached tens of millions of unique TCR beta chains, with about 9.9 million shared. TCRdb keeps only in-frame clones here, not all; method: immunoSEQ multiplex PCR. Clone size and the V and J calls come from that table; the DNA yielded D and trimming. The table lists around 100,000 clones, around 76% of them singletons. This chain connects TRBV4-1 to TRBJ1-3; 7 bases fit TRBD1. The clonotype originates from a young woman in good health and CMV-seropositive. The sample consisted of PBMCs. In nucleotides, the CDR3 is TGCGCCAGCAGCCAACCAACAGGGGATCCTGGAAACACCATATATTTT. The encoded protein is CASSQPTGDPGNTIYF.